These 20 T cell receptor beta chains share one sample of origin, sequenced in a study of T cell repertoires in cytomegalovirus infection. TCRdb re-called the reads through MiXCR, storing one row per CDR3 protein. The sample records 550,000 to 700,000 distinct CDR3 sequences, almost 40% being singletons. For these TCRs, the target antigens are not known. The sequenced sample was cultured PBMCs, obtained from culture after CMV antigen stimulation. Every receptor here comes from a human donor in good health (CMV status not recorded). Some clones in this sample may be carry-over from other donors' samples.

This clonotype was counted between two and nine times. This chain connects TRBV7-6 to TRBJ1-2; 9 nucleotides agree with TRBD1. Germline V gives CDR1 SGHVS, CDR2 FNYEAQ. This CDR3 is built from 15 residues. V dropped 3 bases and J dropped 5; count of bases not matched to a gene: 7. The CDR3: CASSFQTGGVYGYTF. Here the CDR3 DNA reads TGTGCCAGCAGCTTCCAGACAGGGGGTGTGTATGGCTACACCTTC. Full variable domain (outside the CDR3, taken from reference TRBV7-6 and TRBJ1-2): GAGVSQSPRYKVTKRGQDVALRCDPISGHVSLYWYRQALGQGPEFLTYFNYEAQQDKSGLPNDRFSAERPEGSISTLTIQRTEQRDSAMYRCASSFQTGGVYGYTFGSGTRLTVV.

This rearrangement joins TRBV12-3 or TRBV12-4 to TRBJ2-6; D is perhaps TRBD2 (5 bases). The CDR3 consists of 16 residues. The V end lost 0 bases, the J end lost 1 base, and 7 bases lay between the germline ends. The DNA for the CDR3 is TGTGCCAGCAGTTTAGCGGAGGTGTCTGGGGCCAACGTCCTGACTTTC. It codes for CASSLAEVSGANVLTF.

This clonotype was observed a handful of times. This CDR3 is CASSPGGGNEQYF. The CDR3 DNA reads TGTGCCAGCTCGCCGGGAGGGGGCAACGAGCAGTACTTC. This chain connects TRBV7-2 to TRBJ2-7, with D maybe TRBD2 (8 bases). Germline CDR1 SGHTA, CDR2 FQGNSA. Deletions cut 8 bases from V and 5 bases from J, with 16 bases between. The CDR3 covers 13 residues.

This clonotype was seen only a few times. The chain employs TRBV7-6 and TRBJ1-6; 7 positions match TRBD1. The CDR3 loop spans 14 amino acids. V was clipped by 4 bases and J by 8 bases; unmatched bases: 5. The germline CDR1 and CDR2 sequences are SGHVS and FNYEAQ. CDR3 region: CASSSDRVHSPLHF. CDR3 sequence (DNA): TGTGCCAGCAGCTCCGACAGGGTGCATTCACCCCTCCACTTT.

The chain recombines TRBV20-1 with TRBJ2-3; 11 nucleotides match TRBD2. The CDR3 spans 13 residues. The germline V gene encodes CDR1 DFQATT and CDR2 SNEGSKA (reference sequence). Trimming took 2 bases from V and 5 from J; bases not matched to a gene: 0. The DNA of the CDR3 is TGCAGTGCTAGACTAGCGGGAGGAGATACGCAGTATTTT. Its protein is CSARLAGGDTQYF.

The J gene is TRBJ2-7, the V gene TRBV7-6, with 8 bases that match TRBD2. The CDR3 runs 16 residues. The V gene's germline CDR1 is SGHVS and CDR2 FNYEAQ. Losses at the gene ends were 4 bases for V and 6 bases for J; bases not matched to a gene: 14. CDR3 sequence reads: CASSYTPSQAGGEQYF. CDR3 in DNA: TGTGCCAGCAGCTACACCCCCTCCCAGGCGGGGGGCGAGCAGTACTTC.

This clonotype appeared a few times. J is TRBJ1-1 and V is TRBV7-6; perhaps TRBD1 as D (6 bases). Trimming took off 1 base at V and 3 bases at J, with 18 bases between the two ends. The CDR3 runs 17 residues. Germline V gene lookup returns CDR1 SGHVS and CDR2 FNYEAQ. The CDR3 here is CASSLGSGGAMDTEAFF. For the CDR3, the DNA is TGTGCCAGCAGCTTAGGTTCGGGGGGGGCAATGGACACTGAAGCTTTCTTT.

The V call is TRBV7-9, the J call TRBJ2-7, with a weak D call TRBD2 (5 bases). The CDR3 extends over 16 amino acids. Per the germline V gene, CDR1 is SEHNR and CDR2 is FQNEAQ (reference sequence). Between the trimmed V and J ends, which lost 1 base and 5 bases, there was a span of 18 bases. The CDR3 reads CASSLDGLPGTDEQYF. CDR3 sequence (DNA): TGTGCCAGCAGCTTAGACGGACTCCCTGGAACGGACGAGCAGTACTTC. Full variable domain (remainder filled in from reference TRBV7-9 and TRBJ2-7): DTGVSQNPRHKITKRGQNVTFRCDPISEHNRLYWYRQTLGQGPEFLTYFQNEAQLEKSRLLSDRFSAERPKGSFSTLEIQRTEQGDSAMYLCASSLDGLPGTDEQYFGPGTRLTVT.

V and J are TRBV19 and TRBJ1-1, with 7 bases fitting TRBD1. There are 13 residues in the CDR3. CDR1 is LNHDA, CDR2 SQIVND, per germline (reference sequence). V shed 6 bases, J shed 3 bases, and the junction held 4 bases outside the gene matches. The CDR3 DNA reads as TGTGCCAGTAGATCAGACAGGGACACTGAAGCTTTCTTT. Amino acid sequence: CASRSDRDTEAFF.

The chain recombines TRBV7-9 with TRBJ2-5; TRBD2 agrees at 9 bases. This CDR3 has 15 residues. The V gene end was trimmed by 4 bases and the J gene end by 5 bases; junction bases not matched to a gene: 8. Germline CDR1 and CDR2: SEHNR and FQNEAQ (reference sequence). CDR3: CASSSGLARGETQYF. The DNA for the CDR3 is TGTGCCAGCAGCTCCGGACTAGCGAGGGGGGAGACCCAGTACTTC.

The chain joins TRBV7-9 to TRBJ2-5, with D unresolved. Germline lookup yields CDR1 SEHNR and CDR2 FQNEAQ (reference sequence). Trimming removed 1 base from V and 0 bases from J, with 6 bases in between. The CDR3 extends over 14 amino acids. The CDR3 DNA is TGTGCCAGCAGCTTAGTTGGGTACCAAGAGACCCAGTACTTC. Its protein product is CASSLVGYQETQYF.

This chain uses TRBV20-1 with TRBJ2-3; D is uncertain. V was trimmed by 5 bases and J by 2 bases, leaving 20 bases between them. Germline V CDR1 and CDR2: DFQATT, SNEGSKA (reference sequence). CDR3 length: 16 residues. CDR3 sequence reads: CSAPLPGWSHTDTQYF. CDR3 sequence (DNA): TGCAGTGCTCCACTTCCCGGGTGGTCCCACACAGATACGCAGTATTTT.

This clonotype was found many times. One end of the junction is discordant with germline, which a read error may explain. The chain couples TRBV7-2 to TRBJ2-5, with D perhaps TRBD2 (5 bases). This CDR3 region has 11 residues. Germline assignment: CDR1 SGHTA and CDR2 FQGNSA. CDR3 region: CASSSLGAADF. DNA of the CDR3: TGTGCCAGCAGTTCACTAGGAGCGGCGGACTTC.

This sequence joins TRBV10-3 and TRBJ1-2, with a possible D match to TRBD1 (5 bases). In germline, CDR1 is ENHRY, CDR2 SYGVKD. The V end lost 11 bases, the J end lost 9 bases, and 22 bases lay between the germline ends. There are 13 residues in the CDR3. This CDR3 is CASGGEPLFRYTF. The DNA for the CDR3 is TGTGCCTCCGGAGGGGAGCCGCTATTTCGCTACACCTTC.

In this sample, this clonotype turned up a few times. The rearrangement joins TRBV28 to TRBJ2-4, with D perhaps matching TRBD1 or TRBD2 (5 bases each). Between the trimmed V and J ends, which lost 3 bases and 2 bases, there was a span of 14 bases. Per the germline V gene, CDR1 is MDHEN and CDR2 is SYDVKM. The CDR3 has 16 residues. This chain's CDR3 is CASSFAGRVSKNIQYF. The CDR3 coding sequence is TGTGCCAGCAGTTTCGCAGGGCGGGTATCCAAAAACATTCAGTACTTC.

The chain carries TRBV19 and TRBJ2-1; unclear D gene. The CDR3 sequence is 14 residues long. Trimming stripped 7 bases from V and 0 bases from J, with 10 bases between. From germline, CDR1 is LNHDA and CDR2 SQIVND (reference sequence). CDR3: CASTPEVSYNEQFF. CDR3 sequence (DNA): TGTGCCAGTACCCCGGAAGTCTCCTACAATGAGCAGTTCTTC.

This chain links TRBV7-9 with TRBJ2-7, with 7 bases matching TRBD2. The germline CDR1 and CDR2 sequences are SEHNR and FQNEAQ (reference sequence). Trimming cost V 0 bases and J 4 bases; bases outside gene matches: 6. CDR3 size: 15 residues. The DNA for the CDR3 is TGTGCCAGCAGCTTAGCGGGAGGGCCTAAGTACGAGCAGTACTTC. Translated, it gives CASSLAGGPKYEQYF.

V and J are TRBV5-1 and TRBJ2-1, with a weak D call TRBD2 (6 bases). The CDR3 is made up of 15 amino acids. V lost 4 bases to trimming and J lost 8 bases, with 19 bases between them. Germline CDR1 SGHRS, CDR2 YFSETQ. The CDR3, as DNA: TGCGCCAGCAGCCCCGGGGTAGCGGTTGGCTATGAGCAGTTCTTC. Its translation: CASSPGVAVGYEQFF.

The chain couples TRBV7-2 to TRBJ2-7, with TRBD2 matching 14 bases. The V gene's germline CDR1 is SGHTA and CDR2 FQGNSA. Losses at the gene ends were 4 bases for V and 6 bases for J; bases not matched to a gene: 8. This CDR3 has 16 amino acids. The CDR3 DNA reads as TGTGCCAGCAGCTGGACTAGCGGGGGGCCCCTGGGCGAGCAGTACTTC. This gives the protein CASSWTSGGPLGEQYF.

The chain joins TRBV4-1 to TRBJ1-6, with D possibly being TRBD1 (5 bases). There are 17 residues in the CDR3. Germline loops: CDR1 MGHRA, CDR2 YSYEKL. The V end lost 2 bases, the J end lost 7 bases, and 18 bases lay between the germline ends. The CDR3 DNA sequence: TGCGCCAGCAGCCAACCGCGGACAAGGGGCCCGAATTCACCCCTCCACTTT. Amino acids: CASSQPRTRGPNSPLHF.